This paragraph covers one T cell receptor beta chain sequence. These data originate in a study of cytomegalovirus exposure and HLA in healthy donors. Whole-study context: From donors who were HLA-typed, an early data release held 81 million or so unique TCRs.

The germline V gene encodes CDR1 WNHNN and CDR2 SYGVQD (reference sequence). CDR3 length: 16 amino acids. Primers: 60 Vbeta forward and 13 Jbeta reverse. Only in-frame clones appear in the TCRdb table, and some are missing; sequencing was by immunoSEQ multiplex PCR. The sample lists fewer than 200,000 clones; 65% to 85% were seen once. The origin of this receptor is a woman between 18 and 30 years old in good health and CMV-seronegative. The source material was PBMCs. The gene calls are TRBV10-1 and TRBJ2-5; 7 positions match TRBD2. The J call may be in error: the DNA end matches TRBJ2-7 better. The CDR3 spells CASSERLAALLYEQYF. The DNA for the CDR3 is TGCGCCAGCAGTGAGCGGCTAGCGGCCTTGCTTTACGAGCAGTACTTC.